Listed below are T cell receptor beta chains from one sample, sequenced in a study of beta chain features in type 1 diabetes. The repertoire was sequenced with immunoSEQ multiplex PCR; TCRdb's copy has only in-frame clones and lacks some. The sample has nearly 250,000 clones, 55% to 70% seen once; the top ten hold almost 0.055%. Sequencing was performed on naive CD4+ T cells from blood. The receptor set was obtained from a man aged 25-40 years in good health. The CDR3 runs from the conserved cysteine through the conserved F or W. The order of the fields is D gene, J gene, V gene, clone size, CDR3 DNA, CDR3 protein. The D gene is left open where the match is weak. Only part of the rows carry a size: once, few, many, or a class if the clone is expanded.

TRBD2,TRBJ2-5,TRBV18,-,TGTGCCAGCTCACCCACTAGTGGACTAGCGGCCCCCCGGGAGACCCAGTACTTC,CASSPTSGLAAPRETQYF
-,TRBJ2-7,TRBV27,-,TGTGCCAGCAGTTTATCCGGGGCAGCTTCCTACGAGCAGTACTTC,CASSLSGAASYEQYF
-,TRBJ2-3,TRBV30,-,TGTGCCTGGAGTCTGGGACGTAGCACAGATACGCAGTATTTT,CAWSLGRSTDTQYF
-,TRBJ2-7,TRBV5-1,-,TGCGCCAGCAGCCCAACGGCCGGTACCTACGAGCAGTACTTC,CASSPTAGTYEQYF
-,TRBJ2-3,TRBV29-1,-,TGCAGCGTTGAACAGCTTCTCACAGATACGCAGTATTTT,CSVEQLLTDTQYF
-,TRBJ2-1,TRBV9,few,TGTGCCAGCAGCGTAGAAGGGAATGAGCAGTTCTTC,CASSVEGNEQFF
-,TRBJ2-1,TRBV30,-,TGTGCCTGGAGTGTAGGAGGCGGTTACAATGAGCAGTTCTTC,CAWSVGGGYNEQFF
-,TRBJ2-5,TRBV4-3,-,TGCGCCAGCAGCCAAGACGTGACTCAACAAGAGACCCAGTACTTC,CASSQDVTQQETQYF
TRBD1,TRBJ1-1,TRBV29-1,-,TGCAGCGTTTGGGACAGACGGGGCACTGAAGCTTTCTTT,CSVWDRRGTEAFF
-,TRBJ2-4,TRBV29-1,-,TGCAGCGCAAGGGACCGGAGCGTCAAAAACATTCAGTACTTC,CSARDRSVKNIQYF
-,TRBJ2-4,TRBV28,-,TGTGCCATCGGAGAAGTAGCCAAAAACATTCAGTACTTC,CAIGEVAKNIQYF
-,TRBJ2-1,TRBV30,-,TGTGCTAGCGGATTCTACAATGAGCAGTTCTTC,CASGFYNEQFF
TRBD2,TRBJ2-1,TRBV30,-,TGTGCCTGGAGTATGGGACTAGGAGCCGAGCAGTTCTTC,CAWSMGLGAEQFF
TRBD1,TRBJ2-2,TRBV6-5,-,TGTGCCAGCAGCCCGGGACAGGGATACACCGGGGAGCTGTTTTTT,CASSPGQGYTGELFF
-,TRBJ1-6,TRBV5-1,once,TGCGCCAGCACCTCTGGCAGGGCGGGGAATTCACCCCTCCACTTT,CASTSGRAGNSPLHF
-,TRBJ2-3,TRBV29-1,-,TGCAGCGTTGGAATCGGCACAGATACGCAGTATTTT,CSVGIGTDTQYF
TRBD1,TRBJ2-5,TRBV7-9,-,TGTGCCAGCAGCCCAGACAGGGTAAAGGCGAAACTGGAGACCCAGTACTTC,CASSPDRVKAKLETQYF
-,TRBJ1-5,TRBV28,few,TGTGCCAGCAGTTTGGCGCGCCGTAGCAATCAGCCCCAGCATTTT,CASSLARRSNQPQHF
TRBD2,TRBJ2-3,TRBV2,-,TGTGCCAGTGGGACTAGCCTAACGGATACGCAGTATTTT,CASGTSLTDTQYF
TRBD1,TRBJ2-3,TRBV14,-,TGTGCCAGCAGCCAGACAGGGGGAAGGGACACAGATACGCAGTATTTT,CASSQTGGRDTDTQYF
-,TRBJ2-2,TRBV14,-,TGTGCCAGCAGTCATACGAACACCGGGGAGCTGTTTTTT,CASSHTNTGELFF
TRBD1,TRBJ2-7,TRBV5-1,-,TGCGCCAGCAGCTTGGCCGAGGGACAGTTCTACGAGCAGTACTTC,CASSLAEGQFYEQYF
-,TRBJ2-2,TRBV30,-,TGTGCCTGGAGGGCGCCCCTGACTTCCCCCGGGGAGCTGTTTTTT,CAWRAPLTSPGELFF
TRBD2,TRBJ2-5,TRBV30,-,TGTGCCTGCCTAAAAAGCGGGGCTGGATACGAGACCCAGTACTTC,CACLKSGAGYETQYF
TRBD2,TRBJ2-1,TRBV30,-,TGTGCCTGGATAGGGACTACACTAAACAATGAGCAGTTCTTC,CAWIGTTLNNEQFF
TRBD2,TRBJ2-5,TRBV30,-,TGTGCCTGCGGAGGGACTAGCGGCCTCCAAGAGACCCAGTACTTC,CACGGTSGLQETQYF
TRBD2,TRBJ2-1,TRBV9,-,TGTGCCAGCAGCTCGCGGACTAGCGGGGCCTACAATGAGCAGTTCTTC,CASSSRTSGAYNEQFF
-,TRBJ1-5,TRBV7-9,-,TGTGCCAGCAGCTTCTCGGGAAACCCTAATCAGCCCCAGCATTTT,CASSFSGNPNQPQHF
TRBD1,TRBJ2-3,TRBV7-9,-,TGTGCCAGCAGCGGACAGGGAACAGATACGCAGTATTTT,CASSGQGTDTQYF
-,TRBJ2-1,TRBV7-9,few,TGTGCCAGCAGTCTCGGCTCGAGCTCCTACAATGAGCAGTTCTTC,CASSLGSSSYNEQFF
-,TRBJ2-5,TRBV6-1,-,TGTGCCAGCAACCGGGAGAGAGGAGAGACCCAGTACTTC,CASNRERGETQYF
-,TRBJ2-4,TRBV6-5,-,TGTGCCAGCAGTCTAGACTGGGGAGCCAAAAACATTCAGTACTTC,CASSLDWGAKNIQYF
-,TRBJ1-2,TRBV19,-,TGTGCCAGCACAGGGCTCAACTATGGCTACACCTTC,CASTGLNYGYTF
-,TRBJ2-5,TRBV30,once,TGTGCCTATGACCAGGGGTTGGAAGAGACCCAGTACTTC,CAYDQGLEETQYF
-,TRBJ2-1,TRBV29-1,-,TGCAGCGTTACGAGGTACAATGAGCAGTTCTTC,CSVTRYNEQFF
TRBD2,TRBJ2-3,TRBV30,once,TGTGCCTGGAGTGGCTTAGCGGGTTCTAGCACAGATACGCAGTATTTT,CAWSGLAGSSTDTQYF
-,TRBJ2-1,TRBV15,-,TGTGCCACCAGCGTTCGAGAGGGGCACAATGAGCAGTTCTTC,CATSVREGHNEQFF
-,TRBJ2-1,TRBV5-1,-,TGCGCCAGCAGCTTGGACAGGAGCTCCTACAATGAGCAGTTCTTC,CASSLDRSSYNEQFF
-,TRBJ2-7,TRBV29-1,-,TGCAGCGTCTTAGGACAGAATTCCTACGAGCAGTACTTC,CSVLGQNSYEQYF
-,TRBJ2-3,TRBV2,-,TGTGCCAGCAGGGAAGCCCTAGTCATCACAGATACGCAGTATTTT,CASREALVITDTQYF
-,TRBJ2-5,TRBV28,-,TGTGCCAGCAGGGGGGAGGAGACCCAGTACTTC,CASRGEETQYF
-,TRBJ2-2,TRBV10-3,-,TGTGCCATCAGCCCTGACAGAAACACCGGGGAGCTGTTTTTT,CAISPDRNTGELFF
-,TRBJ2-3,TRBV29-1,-,TGCAGCGGCGGCCCCTGGGATACGCAGTATTTT,CSGGPWDTQYF
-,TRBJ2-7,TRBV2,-,TGTGCCAGCGGCCGAGGGGCCAACGAGCAGTACTTC,CASGRGANEQYF
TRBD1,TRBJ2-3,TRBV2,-,TGTGCCAGCAGACGACAGGGGGCATGGGATACGCAGTATTTT,CASRRQGAWDTQYF
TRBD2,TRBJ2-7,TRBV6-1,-,TGTGCCAGCACTAGCGGGAGTGTCGACGAGCAGTACTTC,CASTSGSVDEQYF
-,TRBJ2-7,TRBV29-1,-,TGCAGCGCAACCCGGGGACAAGGCTTCTACGAGCAGTACTTC,CSATRGQGFYEQYF
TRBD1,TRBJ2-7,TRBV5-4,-,TGTGCCAGCACCCCAGGACAGGGGGGCGAGCAGTACTTC,CASTPGQGGEQYF
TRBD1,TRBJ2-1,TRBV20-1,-,TGCAGTGCTGGACAGGACTGGCAGTTCTTC,CSAGQDWQFF